The present T cell receptor beta chain was sequenced within a study of T cells after yellow fever vaccination. General study points: Boosting was followed by the reappearance of most primary-vaccination clones (less than 98% CD4, about 88% CD8). Shared CD4/CD8 clonotypes were a small share, likely from convergent recombination.

V shed 2 bases and J 2 bases; nucleotides not matched to a gene: 4. The CDR3 is made up of 15 amino acids. Germline V gives CDR1 KGHSH, CDR2 LQKENI. This clonotype was detected many times. Its antigen is as yet unknown. Researchers made TCR cDNA using 5'RACE template switching, and this step added a universal primer site and UMIs. In TCRdb, the 5' RACE reads were re-called with MiXCR into one record per CDR3 protein. This sample has 250,000 to 300,000 distinct CDR3 sequences, with 13% found just once. The chain joins TRBV18 to TRBJ2-3; 7 bases fit TRBD2. The source was CD4+ T cells sorted from PBMCs, collected 45 days after the yellow fever booster vaccination. The clonotype comes from a man aged 25-45 years who received the YFV17D yellow fever vaccine. The CDR3 spells CASSPIAGDTDTQYF. The CDR3 DNA follows: TGTGCCAGCTCACCAATTGCGGGAGACACAGATACGCAGTATTTT.